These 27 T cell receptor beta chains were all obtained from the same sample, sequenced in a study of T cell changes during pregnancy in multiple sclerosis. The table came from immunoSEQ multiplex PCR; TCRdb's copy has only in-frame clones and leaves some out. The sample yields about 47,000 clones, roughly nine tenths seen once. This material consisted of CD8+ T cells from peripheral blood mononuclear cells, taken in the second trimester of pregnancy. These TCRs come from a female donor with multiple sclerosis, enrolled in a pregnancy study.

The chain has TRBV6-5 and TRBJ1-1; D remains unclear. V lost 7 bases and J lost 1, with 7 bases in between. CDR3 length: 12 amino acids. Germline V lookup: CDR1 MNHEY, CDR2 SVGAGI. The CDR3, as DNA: TGTGCCAGCAAGAGACAGAACACTGAAGCTTTCTTT. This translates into CASKRQNTEAFF.

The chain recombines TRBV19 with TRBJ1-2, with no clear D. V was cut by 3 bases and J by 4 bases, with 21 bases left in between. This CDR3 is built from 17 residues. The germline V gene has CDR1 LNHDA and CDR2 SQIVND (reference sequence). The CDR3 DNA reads TGTGCCAGTAGTATGGTTCCGCCTCCCCAGAATCGCTATGGCTACACCTTC. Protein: CASSMVPPPQNRYGYTF.

The CDR3: CASTALPGQGNTEAFF. CDR3 nucleotide sequence: TGTGCCAGTACCGCCCTACCGGGACAGGGGAACACTGAAGCTTTCTTT. This chain uses TRBV19 with TRBJ1-1, with TRBD1 matching 9 bases. CDR1 and CDR2 from the germline V gene are LNHDA and SQIVND (reference sequence). Trimming cost V 7 bases and J 1 base; bases outside gene matches: 10. CDR3 length: 16 residues.

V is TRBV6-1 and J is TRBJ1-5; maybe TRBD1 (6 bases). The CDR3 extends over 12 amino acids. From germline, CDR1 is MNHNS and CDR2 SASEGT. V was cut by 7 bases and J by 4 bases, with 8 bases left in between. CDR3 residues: CASKQGNQPQHF. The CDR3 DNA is TGTGCCAGCAAACAGGGTAATCAGCCCCAGCATTTT.

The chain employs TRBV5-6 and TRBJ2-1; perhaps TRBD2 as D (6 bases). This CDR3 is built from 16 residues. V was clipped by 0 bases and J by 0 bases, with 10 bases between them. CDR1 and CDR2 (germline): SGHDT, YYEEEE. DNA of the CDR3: TGTGCCAGCAGCTTGGATTTGGGGGGCTCCTACAATGAGCAGTTCTTC. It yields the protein CASSLDLGGSYNEQFF. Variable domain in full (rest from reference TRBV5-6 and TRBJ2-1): DAGVTQSPTHLIKTRGQQVTLRCSPKSGHDTVSWYQQALGQGPQFIFQYYEEEERQRGNFPDRFSGHQFPNYSSELNVNALLLGDSALYLCASSLDLGGSYNEQFFGPGTRLTVL.

The CDR3, as DNA: TGCGCCAGCAGCCCTTCCGGGACAAACTCAGCCCAGCCCCAGCATTTT. Protein product: CASSPSGTNSAQPQHF. The rearrangement links TRBV4-1 to TRBJ1-5, with a tentative D call TRBD1 (6 bases). V was shortened by 4 bases and J by 7 bases, with 20 bases between the two germline ends. The germline V gene encodes CDR1 MGHRA and CDR2 YSYEKL. The CDR3 is 16 amino acids.

The CDR3 reads CASSETSGGAETQYF. CDR3 in DNA: TGTGCCAGCAGTGAAACTAGCGGGGGGGCAGAGACCCAGTACTTC. This rearrangement joins TRBV6-1 to TRBJ2-5; 13 bases are shared with TRBD2. This CDR3 spans 15 amino acids. V was pared by 2 bases and J by 4 bases, with 1 base of the junction left unmatched. Germline V CDR1 and CDR2: MNHNS, SASEGT.

The CDR3 bases are TGTGCCAGCAGCGTAAGCGGACAGGGCTCCTATGGCTACACCTTC. It specifies CASSVSGQGSYGYTF. This chain uses TRBV7-9 with TRBJ1-2; 8 bases fit TRBD1. The V gene end was trimmed by 5 bases and the J gene end by 4 bases; junction bases not matched to a gene: 9. Germline loops: CDR1 SEHNR, CDR2 FQNEAQ (reference sequence). The CDR3 covers 15 residues. Combining the CDR3 with reference TRBV7-9 and TRBJ1-2 gives the whole variable domain DTGVSQNPRHKITKRGQNVTFRCDPISEHNRLYWYRQTLGQGPEFLTYFQNEAQLEKSRLLSDRFSAERPKGSFSTLEIQRTEQGDSAMYLCASSVSGQGSYGYTFGSGTRLTVV.

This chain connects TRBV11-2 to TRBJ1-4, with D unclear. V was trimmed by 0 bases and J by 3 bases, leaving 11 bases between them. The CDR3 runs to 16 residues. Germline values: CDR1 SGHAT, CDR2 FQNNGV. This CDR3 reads CASSLDFTGANEKLFF. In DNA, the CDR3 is TGTGCCAGCAGCTTAGACTTTACCGGGGCTAATGAAAAACTGTTTTTT.

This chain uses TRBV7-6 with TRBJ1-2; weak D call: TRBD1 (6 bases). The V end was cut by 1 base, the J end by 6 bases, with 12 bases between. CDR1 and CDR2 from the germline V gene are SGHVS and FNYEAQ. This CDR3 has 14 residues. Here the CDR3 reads CASSLVQGGDGYTF. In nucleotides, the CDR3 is TGTGCCAGCAGCTTAGTACAAGGGGGGGATGGCTACACCTTC.

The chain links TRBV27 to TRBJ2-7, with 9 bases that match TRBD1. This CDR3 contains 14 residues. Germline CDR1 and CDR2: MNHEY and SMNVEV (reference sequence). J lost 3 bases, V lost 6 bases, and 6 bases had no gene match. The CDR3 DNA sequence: TGTGCCAGCAGAGTGACAGGGGGTTTCTACGAGCAGTACTTC. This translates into CASRVTGGFYEQYF.

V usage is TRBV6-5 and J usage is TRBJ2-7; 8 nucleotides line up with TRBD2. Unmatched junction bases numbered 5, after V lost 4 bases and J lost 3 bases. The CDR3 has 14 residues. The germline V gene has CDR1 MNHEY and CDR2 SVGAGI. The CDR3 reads CASSFTSGLYEQYF. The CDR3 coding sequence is TGTGCCAGCAGTTTCACTAGCGGCCTCTACGAGCAGTACTTC.

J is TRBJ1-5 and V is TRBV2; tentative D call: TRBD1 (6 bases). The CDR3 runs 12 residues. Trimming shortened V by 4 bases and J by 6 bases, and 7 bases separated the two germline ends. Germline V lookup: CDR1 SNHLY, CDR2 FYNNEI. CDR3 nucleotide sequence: TGTGCCAGCAGTGTGGACAGTCAGCCCCAGCATTTT. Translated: CASSVDSQPQHF.

The CDR3 protein is CASSFLGADTQYF. The CDR3 DNA sequence: TGTGCCAGCAGCTTCCTTGGGGCCGATACGCAGTATTTT. The chain has TRBV5-8 and TRBJ2-3; D might be TRBD1 (5 bases). Trimming stripped 2 bases from V and 6 bases from J, with 10 bases between. The CDR3 spans 13 residues. Germline loops: CDR1 SGHTS, CDR2 YDEGEE.

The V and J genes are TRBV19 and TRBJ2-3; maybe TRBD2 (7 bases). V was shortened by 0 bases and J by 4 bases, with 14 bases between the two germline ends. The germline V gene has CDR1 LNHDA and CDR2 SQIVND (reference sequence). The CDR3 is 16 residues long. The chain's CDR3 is CASSIEGASGADTQYF. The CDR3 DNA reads TGTGCCAGTAGTATAGAGGGGGCTAGCGGAGCAGATACGCAGTATTTT.

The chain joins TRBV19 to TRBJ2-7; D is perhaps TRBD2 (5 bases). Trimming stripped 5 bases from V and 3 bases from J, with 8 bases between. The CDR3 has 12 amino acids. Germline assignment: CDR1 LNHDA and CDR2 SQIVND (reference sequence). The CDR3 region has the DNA TGTGCCAGTAGTCCGGACTTCTACGAGCAGTACTTC. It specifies CASSPDFYEQYF. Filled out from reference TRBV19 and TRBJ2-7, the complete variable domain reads DGGITQSPKYLFRKEGQNVTLSCEQNLNHDAMYWYRQDPGQGLRLIYYSQIVNDFQKGDIAEGYSVSREKKESFPLTVTSAQKNPTAFYLCASSPDFYEQYFGPGTRLTVT.

DNA for the CDR3: TGTGCCAGCAGTGACTCAGCGGGGGGGCTTAATGAGCAGTTCTTC. It translates to CASSDSAGGLNEQFF. This rearrangement joins TRBV6-4 to TRBJ2-1, with 10 bases aligning to TRBD2. In germline, CDR1 is MRHNA, CDR2 SNTAGT. The V gene end was trimmed by 0 bases and the J gene end by 7 bases; junction bases not matched to a gene: 3. The CDR3 loop spans 15 amino acids.

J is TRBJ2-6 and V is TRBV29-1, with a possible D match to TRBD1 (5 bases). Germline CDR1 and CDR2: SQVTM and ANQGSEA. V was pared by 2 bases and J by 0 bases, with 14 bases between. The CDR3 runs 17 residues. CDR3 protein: CSVEYPGQLSGANVLTF. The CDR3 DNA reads TGCAGCGTTGAATATCCAGGACAACTCTCTGGGGCCAACGTCCTGACTTTC.

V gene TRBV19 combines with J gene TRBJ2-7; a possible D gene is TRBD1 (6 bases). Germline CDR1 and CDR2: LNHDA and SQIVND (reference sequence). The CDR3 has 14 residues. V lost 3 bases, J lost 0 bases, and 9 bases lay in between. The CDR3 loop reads CASSMDSLSYEQYF. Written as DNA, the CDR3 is TGTGCCAGTAGTATGGACAGCCTCTCCTACGAGCAGTACTTC. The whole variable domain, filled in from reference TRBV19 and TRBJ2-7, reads DGGITQSPKYLFRKEGQNVTLSCEQNLNHDAMYWYRQDPGQGLRLIYYSQIVNDFQKGDIAEGYSVSREKKESFPLTVTSAQKNPTAFYLCASSMDSLSYEQYFGPGTRLTVT.

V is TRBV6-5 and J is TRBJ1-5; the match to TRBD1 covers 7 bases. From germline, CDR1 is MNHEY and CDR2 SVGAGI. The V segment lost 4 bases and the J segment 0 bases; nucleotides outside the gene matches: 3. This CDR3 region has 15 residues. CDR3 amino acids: CASSSGTVSNQPQHF. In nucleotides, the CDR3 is TGTGCCAGCAGTTCCGGGACAGTTAGCAATCAGCCCCAGCATTTT.

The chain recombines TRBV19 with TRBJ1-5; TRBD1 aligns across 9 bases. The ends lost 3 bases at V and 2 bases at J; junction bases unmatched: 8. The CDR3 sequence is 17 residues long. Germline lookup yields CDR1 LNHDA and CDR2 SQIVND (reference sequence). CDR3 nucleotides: TGTGCCAGTAGTATGGCCGGGACAGGGTTAGGCAATCAGCCCCAGCATTTT. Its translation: CASSMAGTGLGNQPQHF.

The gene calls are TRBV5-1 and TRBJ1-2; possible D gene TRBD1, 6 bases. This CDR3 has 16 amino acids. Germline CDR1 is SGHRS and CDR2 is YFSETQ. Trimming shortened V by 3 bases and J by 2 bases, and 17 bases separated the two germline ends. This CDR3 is CASSSYTGRSNYGYTF. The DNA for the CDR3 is TGCGCCAGCAGCTCATATACAGGGCGATCAAACTATGGCTACACCTTC.

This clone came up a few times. In nucleotides, the CDR3 is TGTGCCAGCAGGGGGGGAGACTATGGCTACACCTTC. Its translation: CASRGGDYGYTF. V usage is TRBV9 and J usage is TRBJ1-2, with D perhaps matching TRBD1 (5 bases). Between the trimmed V and J ends, which lost 5 bases and 3 bases, there was a span of 8 bases. The CDR3 is 12 amino acids. CDR1 is SGDLS and CDR2 is YYNGEE in the germline V gene.

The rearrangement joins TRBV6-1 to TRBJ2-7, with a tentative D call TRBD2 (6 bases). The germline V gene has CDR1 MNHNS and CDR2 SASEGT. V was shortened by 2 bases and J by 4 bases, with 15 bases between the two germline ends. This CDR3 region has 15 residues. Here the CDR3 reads CASSESPPGGYEQYF. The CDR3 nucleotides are TGTGCCAGCAGTGAAAGCCCTCCTGGGGGGTACGAGCAGTACTTC.

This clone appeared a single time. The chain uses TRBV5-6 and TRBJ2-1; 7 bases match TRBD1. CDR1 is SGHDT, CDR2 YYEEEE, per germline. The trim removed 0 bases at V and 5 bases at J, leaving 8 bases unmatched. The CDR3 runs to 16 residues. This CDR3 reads CASSLVTGIQNNEQFF. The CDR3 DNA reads TGTGCCAGCAGCTTGGTGACAGGGATTCAGAACAATGAGCAGTTCTTC.

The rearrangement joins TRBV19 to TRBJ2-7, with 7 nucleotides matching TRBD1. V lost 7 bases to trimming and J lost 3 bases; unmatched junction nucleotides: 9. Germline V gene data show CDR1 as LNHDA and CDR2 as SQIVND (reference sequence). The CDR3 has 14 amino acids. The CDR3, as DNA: TGTGCCAGTAAGGGGGCGTTTGGAAGCTACGAGCAGTACTTC. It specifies CASKGAFGSYEQYF.

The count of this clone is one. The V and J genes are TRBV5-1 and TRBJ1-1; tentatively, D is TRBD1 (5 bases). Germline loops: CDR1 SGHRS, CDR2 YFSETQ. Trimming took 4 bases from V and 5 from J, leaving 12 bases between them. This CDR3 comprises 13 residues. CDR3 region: CASSTQGYTEAFF. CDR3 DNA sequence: TGCGCCAGCAGCACCCAGGGTTATACTGAAGCTTTCTTT.